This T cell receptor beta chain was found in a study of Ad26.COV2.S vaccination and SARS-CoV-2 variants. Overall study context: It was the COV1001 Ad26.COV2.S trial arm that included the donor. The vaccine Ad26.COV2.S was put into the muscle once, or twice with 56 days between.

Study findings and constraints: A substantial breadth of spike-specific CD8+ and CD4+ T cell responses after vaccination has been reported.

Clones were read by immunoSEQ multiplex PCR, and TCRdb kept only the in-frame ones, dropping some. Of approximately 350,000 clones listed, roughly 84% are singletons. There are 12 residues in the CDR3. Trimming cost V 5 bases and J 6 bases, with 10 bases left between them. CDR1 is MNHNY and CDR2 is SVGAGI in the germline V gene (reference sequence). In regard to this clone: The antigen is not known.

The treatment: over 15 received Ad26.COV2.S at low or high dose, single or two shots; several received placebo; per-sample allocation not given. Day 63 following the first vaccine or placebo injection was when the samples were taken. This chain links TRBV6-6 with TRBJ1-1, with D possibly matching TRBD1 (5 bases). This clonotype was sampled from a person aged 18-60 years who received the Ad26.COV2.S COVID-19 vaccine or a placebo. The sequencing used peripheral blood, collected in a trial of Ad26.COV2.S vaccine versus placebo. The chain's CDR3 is CASSILGAEAFF. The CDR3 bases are TGTGCCAGCAGTATATTGGGGGCTGAAGCTTTCTTT.